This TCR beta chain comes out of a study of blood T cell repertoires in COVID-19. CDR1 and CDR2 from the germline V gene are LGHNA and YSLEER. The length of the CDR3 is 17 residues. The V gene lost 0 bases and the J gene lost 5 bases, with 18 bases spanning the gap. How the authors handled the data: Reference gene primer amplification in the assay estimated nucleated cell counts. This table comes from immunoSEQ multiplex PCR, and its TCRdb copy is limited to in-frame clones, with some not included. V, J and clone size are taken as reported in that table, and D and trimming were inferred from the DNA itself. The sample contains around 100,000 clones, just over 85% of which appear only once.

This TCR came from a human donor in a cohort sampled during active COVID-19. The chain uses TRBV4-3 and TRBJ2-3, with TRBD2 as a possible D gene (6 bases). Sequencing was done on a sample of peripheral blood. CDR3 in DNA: TGCGCCAGCAGCCAAGACGGGACTGGGCCGGTTGGAGATACGCAGTATTTT. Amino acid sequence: CASSQDGTGPVGDTQYF.